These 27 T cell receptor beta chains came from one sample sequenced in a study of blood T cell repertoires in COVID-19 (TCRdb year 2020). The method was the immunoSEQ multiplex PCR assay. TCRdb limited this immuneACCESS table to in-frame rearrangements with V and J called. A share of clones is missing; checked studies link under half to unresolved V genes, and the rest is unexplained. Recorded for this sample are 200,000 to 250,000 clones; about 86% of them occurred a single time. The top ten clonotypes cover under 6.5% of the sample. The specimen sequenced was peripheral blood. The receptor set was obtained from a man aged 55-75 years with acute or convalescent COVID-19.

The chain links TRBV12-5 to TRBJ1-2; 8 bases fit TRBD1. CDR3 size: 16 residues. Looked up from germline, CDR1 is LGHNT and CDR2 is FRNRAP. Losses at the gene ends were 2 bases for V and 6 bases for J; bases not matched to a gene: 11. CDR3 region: CASGLMMTGVTHGYTF. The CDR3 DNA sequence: TGTGCTAGTGGTTTGATGATGACAGGGGTTACCCATGGCTACACCTTC.

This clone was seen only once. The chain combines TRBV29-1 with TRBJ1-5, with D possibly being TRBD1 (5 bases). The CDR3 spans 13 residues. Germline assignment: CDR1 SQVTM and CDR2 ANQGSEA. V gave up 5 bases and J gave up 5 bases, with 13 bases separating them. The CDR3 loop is CSVQSGLDQPQHF. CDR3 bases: TGCAGCGTTCAGTCGGGACTCGATCAGCCCCAGCATTTT.

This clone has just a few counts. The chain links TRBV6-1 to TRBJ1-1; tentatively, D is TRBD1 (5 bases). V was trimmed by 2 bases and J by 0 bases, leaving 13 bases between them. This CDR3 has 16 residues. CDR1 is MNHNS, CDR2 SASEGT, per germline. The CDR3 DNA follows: TGTGCCAGCAGTGAACCCGCCTGGGGGGTGAACACTGAAGCTTTCTTT. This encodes CASSEPAWGVNTEAFF.

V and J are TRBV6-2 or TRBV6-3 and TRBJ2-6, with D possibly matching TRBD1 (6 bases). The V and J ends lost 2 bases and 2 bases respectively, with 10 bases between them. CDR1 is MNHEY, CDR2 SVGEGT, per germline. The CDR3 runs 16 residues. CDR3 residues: CASSYQGPAGANVLTF. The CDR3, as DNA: TGTGCCAGCAGTTACCAGGGGCCTGCTGGGGCCAACGTCCTGACTTTC.

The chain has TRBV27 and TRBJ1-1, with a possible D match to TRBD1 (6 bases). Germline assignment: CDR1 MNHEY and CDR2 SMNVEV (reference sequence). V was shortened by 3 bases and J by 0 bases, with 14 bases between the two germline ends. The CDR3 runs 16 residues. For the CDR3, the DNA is TGTGCCAGCAGTTTTGTACCCCGGGACATGAACACTGAAGCTTTCTTT. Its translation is CASSFVPRDMNTEAFF.

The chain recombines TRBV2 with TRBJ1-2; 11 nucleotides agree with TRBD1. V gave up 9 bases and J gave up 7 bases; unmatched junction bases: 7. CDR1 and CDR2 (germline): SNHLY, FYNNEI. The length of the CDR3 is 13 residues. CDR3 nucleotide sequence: TGTGCCAGTGGGACAGGGGGACATCTTGGCTACACCTTC. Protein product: CASGTGGHLGYTF.

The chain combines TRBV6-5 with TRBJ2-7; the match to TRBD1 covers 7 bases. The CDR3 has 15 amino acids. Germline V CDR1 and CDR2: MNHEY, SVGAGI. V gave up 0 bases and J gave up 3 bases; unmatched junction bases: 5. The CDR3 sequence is CASSYSGTAFYEQYF. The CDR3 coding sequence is TGTGCCAGCAGTTACTCCGGGACAGCTTTCTACGAGCAGTACTTC.

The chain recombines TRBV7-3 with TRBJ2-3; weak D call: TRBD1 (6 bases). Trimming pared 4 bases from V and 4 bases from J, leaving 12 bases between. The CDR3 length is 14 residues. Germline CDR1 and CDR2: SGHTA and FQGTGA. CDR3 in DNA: TGTGCCAGCAGCTCCAGGGGTCCCCCAGATACGCAGTATTTT. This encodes CASSSRGPPDTQYF. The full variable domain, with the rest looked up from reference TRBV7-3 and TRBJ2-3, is GAGVSQTPSNKVTEKGKYVELRCDPISGHTALYWYRQSLGQGPEFLIYFQGTGAADDSGLPNDRFFAVRPEGSVSTLKIQRTERGDSAVYLCASSSRGPPDTQYFGPGTRLTVL.

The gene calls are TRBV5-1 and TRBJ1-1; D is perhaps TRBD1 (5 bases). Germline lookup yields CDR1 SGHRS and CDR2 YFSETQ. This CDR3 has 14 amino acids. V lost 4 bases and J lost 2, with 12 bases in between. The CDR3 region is CASSQDGGNTEAFF. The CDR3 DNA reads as TGCGCCAGCAGCCAGGACGGGGGAAACACTGAAGCTTTCTTT.

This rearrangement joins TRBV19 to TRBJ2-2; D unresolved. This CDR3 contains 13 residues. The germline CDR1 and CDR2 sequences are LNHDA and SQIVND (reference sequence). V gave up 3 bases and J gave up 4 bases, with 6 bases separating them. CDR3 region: CASSIPGTGELFF. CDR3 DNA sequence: TGTGCCAGTAGTATCCCGGGCACCGGGGAGCTGTTTTTT.

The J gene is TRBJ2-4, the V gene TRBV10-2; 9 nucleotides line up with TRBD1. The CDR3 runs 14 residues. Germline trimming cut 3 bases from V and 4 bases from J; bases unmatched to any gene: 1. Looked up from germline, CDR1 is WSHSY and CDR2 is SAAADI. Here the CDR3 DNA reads TGCGCCAGCAGTGAAGGGACAGGGAAAAACATTCAGTACTTC. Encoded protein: CASSEGTGKNIQYF.

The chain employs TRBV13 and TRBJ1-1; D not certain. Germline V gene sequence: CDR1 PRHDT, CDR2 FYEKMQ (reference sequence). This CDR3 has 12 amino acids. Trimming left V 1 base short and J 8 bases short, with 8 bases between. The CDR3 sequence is CASSLEMTEAFF. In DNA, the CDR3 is TGTGCCAGCAGCTTAGAAATGACAGAAGCTTTCTTT.

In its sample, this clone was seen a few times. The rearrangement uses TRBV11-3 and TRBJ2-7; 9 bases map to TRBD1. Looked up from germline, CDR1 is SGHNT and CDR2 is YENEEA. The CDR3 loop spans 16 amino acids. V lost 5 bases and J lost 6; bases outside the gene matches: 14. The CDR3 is CASSRPSGQGFLEQYF. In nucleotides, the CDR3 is TGTGCCAGCAGCCGACCTTCTGGACAGGGGTTCCTCGAGCAGTACTTC.

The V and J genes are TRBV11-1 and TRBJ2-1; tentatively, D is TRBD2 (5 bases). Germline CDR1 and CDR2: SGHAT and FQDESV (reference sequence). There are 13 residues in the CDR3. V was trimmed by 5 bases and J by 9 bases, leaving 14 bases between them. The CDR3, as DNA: TGTGCCAGCAGCGTTAAGGAGGTGGCTGAGCAGTTCTTC. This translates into CASSVKEVAEQFF.

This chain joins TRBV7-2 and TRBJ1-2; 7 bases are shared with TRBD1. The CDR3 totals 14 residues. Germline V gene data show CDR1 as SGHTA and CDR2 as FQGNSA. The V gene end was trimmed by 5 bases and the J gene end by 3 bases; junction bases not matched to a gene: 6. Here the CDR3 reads CASSRDSADYGYTF. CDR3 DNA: TGTGCCAGCAGCCGGGACAGTGCAGACTATGGCTACACCTTC. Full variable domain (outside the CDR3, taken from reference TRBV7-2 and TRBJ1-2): GAGVSQSPSNKVTEKGKDVELRCDPISGHTALYWYRQSLGQGLEFLIYFQGNSAPDKSGLPSDRFSAERTGGSVSTLTIQRTQQEDSAVYLCASSRDSADYGYTFGSGTRLTVV.

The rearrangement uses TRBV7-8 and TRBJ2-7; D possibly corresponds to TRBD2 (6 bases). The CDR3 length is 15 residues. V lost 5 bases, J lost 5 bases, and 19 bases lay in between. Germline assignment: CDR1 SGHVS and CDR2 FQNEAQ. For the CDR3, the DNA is TGTGCCAGCAGCCCAGTCGGCGGGATCTCGCACGAGCAGTACTTC. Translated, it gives CASSPVGGISHEQYF.

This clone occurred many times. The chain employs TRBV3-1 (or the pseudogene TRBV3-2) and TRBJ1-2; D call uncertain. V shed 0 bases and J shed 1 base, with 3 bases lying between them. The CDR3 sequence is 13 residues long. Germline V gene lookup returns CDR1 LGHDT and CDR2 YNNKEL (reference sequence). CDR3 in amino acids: CASSQDHNYGYTF. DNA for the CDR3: TGTGCCAGCAGCCAAGATCATAACTATGGCTACACCTTC.

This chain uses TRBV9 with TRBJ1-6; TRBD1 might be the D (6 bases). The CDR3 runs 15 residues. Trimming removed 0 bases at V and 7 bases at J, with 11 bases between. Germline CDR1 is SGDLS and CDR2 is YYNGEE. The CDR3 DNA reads TGTGCCAGCAGCGTAGTCGGGGGGCGGAATTCACCCCTCCACTTT. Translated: CASSVVGGRNSPLHF.

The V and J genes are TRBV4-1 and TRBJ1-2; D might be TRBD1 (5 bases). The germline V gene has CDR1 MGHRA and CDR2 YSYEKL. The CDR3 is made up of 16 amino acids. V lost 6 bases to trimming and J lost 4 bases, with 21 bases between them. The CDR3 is CASRGGKGGYIYGYTF. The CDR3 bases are TGCGCCAGCAGGGGGGGGAAGGGCGGGTATATCTATGGCTACACCTTC.

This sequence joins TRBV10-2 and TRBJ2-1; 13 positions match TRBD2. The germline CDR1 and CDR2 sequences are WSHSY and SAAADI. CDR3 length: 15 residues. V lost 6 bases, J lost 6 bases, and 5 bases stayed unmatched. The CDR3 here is CASSSGLAGINEQFF. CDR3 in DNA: TGCGCCAGCAGCTCGGGACTAGCGGGAATCAATGAGCAGTTCTTC.

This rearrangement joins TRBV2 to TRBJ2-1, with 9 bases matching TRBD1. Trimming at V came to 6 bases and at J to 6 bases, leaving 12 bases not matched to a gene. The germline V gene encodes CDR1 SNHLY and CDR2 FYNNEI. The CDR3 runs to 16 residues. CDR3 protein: CASRKGTGSTLNEQFF. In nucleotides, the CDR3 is TGTGCCAGCAGAAAAGGGACAGGGTCAACCCTCAATGAGCAGTTCTTC.

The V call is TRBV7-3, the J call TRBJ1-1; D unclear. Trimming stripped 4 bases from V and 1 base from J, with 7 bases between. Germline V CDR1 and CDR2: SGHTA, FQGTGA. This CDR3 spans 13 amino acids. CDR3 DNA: TGTGCCAGCAGCTGGCGACAGAACACTGAAGCTTTCTTT. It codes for CASSWRQNTEAFF.

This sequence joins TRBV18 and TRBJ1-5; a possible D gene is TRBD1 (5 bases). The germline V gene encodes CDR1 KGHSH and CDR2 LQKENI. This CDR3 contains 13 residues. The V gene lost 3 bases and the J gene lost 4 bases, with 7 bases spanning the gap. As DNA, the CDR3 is TGTGCCAGCTCACCCGACAGAAATCAGCCCCAGCATTTT. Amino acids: CASSPDRNQPQHF.

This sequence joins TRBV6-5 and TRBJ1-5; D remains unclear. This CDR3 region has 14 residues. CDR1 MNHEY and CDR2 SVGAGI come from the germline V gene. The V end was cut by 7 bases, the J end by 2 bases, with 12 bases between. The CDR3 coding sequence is TGTGCCAGCATCGCGGGATGGGGCAATCAGCCCCAGCATTTT. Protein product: CASIAGWGNQPQHF.

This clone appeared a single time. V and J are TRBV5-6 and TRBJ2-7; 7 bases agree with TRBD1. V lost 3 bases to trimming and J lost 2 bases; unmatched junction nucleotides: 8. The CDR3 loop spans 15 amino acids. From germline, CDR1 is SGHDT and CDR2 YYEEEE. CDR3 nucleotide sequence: TGTGCCAGCAGCTCGACAGGGAAAATTGCCTACGAGCAGTACTTC. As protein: CASSSTGKIAYEQYF.

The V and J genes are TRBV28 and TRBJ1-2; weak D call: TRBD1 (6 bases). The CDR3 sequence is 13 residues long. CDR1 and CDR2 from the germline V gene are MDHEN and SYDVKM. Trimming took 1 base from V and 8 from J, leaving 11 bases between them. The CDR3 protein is CASSLSGARGYTF. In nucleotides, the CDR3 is TGTGCCAGCAGTTTATCAGGGGCGCGGGGCTACACCTTC.

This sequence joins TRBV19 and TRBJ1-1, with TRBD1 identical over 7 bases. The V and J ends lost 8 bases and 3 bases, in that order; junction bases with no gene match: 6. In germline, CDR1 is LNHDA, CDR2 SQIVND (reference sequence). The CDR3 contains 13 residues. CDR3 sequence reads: CASGQGGDTEAFF. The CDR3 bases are TGTGCCAGTGGACAAGGGGGCGACACTGAAGCTTTCTTT.